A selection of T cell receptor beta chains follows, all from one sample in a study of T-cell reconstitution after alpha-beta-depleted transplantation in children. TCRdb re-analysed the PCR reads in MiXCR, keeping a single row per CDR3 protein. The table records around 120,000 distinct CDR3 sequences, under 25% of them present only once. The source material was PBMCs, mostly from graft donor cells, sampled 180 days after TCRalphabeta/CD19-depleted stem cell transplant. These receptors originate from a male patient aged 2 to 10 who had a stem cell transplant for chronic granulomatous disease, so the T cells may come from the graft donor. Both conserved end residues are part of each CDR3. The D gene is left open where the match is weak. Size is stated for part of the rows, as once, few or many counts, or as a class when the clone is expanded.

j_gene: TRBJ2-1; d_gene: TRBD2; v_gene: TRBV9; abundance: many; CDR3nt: TGTGCCAGCAGCACCAGCGGGAGCTCGAACAATGAGCAGTTCTTC; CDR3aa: CASSTSGSSNNEQFF
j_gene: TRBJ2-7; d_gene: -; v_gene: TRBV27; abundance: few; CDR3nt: TGTGCCAGCAGTTTAAAGCTGCCAGCCTACGAGCAGTACTTC; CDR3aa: CASSLKLPAYEQYF
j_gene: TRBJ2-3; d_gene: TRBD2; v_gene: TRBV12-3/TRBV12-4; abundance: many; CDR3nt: TGTGCCAGCAGTCCCCGGACTAGCGGGAGGGGGGATACGCAGTATTTT; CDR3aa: CASSPRTSGRGDTQYF
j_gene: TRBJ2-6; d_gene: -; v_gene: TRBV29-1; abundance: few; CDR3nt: TGCAGCGTTGAAGCGAGGGCTGGGGCCAACGTCCTGACTTTC; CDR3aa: CSVEARAGANVLTF
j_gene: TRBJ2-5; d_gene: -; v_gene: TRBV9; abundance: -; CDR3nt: TGTGCCAGCAGCGTAGTCGGCCAGAGTCAAGGGACCCAGTACTTC; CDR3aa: CASSVVGQSQGTQYF
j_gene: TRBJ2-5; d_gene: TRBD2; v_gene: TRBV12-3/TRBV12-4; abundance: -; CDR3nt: TGTGCCAGCAGTTTAAGGTCTAGCGGGAGGGAGACCCAGTACTTC; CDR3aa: CASSLRSSGRETQYF
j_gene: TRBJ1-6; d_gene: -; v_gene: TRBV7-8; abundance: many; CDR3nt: TGTGCCAGCAGCTTATTATTAGGCGGGAATTCACCCCTCCACTTT; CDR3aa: CASSLLLGGNSPLHF
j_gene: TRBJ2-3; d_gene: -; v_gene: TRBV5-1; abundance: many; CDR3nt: TGCGCCAGCAGCCCCCTTAGGGCAGGGAAGACAGATACGCAGTATTTT; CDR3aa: CASSPLRAGKTDTQYF
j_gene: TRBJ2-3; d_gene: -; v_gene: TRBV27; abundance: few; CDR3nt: TGTGCCAGCAGTTACTCGGGACTCATCACAGATACGCAGTATTTT; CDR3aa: CASSYSGLITDTQYF
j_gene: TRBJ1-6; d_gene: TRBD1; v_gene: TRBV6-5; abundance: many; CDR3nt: TGTGCCAGCAGTCCATGGACAGGGGCTAATTCACCCCTCCACTTT; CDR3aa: CASSPWTGANSPLHF
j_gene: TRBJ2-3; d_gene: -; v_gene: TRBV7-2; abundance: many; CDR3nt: TGTGCCAGCAGCTTAAGATCGTCGACAGATACGCAGTATTTT; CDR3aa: CASSLRSSTDTQYF
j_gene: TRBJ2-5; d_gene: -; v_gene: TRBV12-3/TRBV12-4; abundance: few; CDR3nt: TGTGCCAGCAGTTTAGAGGCGGTCCAAGAGACCCAGTACTTC; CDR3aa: CASSLEAVQETQYF
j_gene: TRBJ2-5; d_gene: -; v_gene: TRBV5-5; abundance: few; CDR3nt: TGTGCCAGCAGCTTGGAGGTAGCGCACCAAGAGACCCAGTACTTC; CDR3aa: CASSLEVAHQETQYF
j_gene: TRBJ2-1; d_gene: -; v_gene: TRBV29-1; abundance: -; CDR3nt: TGCAGCGTTGAAGAGGATCTGATAAAAAGACAGTTCTTC; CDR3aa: CSVEEDLIKRQFF
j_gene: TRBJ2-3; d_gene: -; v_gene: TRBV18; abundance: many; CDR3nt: TGTGCCAGCTCACCAAAAACAGATACGCAGTATTTT; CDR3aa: CASSPKTDTQYF
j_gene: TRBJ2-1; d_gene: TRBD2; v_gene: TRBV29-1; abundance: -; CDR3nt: TGCAGCGTTGAGGAAAGGACTAGCGGGGGAAAGCAGTTCTTC; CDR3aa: CSVEERTSGGKQFF
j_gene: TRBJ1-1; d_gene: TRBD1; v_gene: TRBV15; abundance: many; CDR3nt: TGTGCCACCAGCAGAGCCCAGACAGGGACCGAAGCTTTCTTT; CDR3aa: CATSRAQTGTEAFF
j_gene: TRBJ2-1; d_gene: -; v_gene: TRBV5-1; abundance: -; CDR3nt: TGCGCCAGCAGCTTGGCTGTTTGGAATGAGCAGTTCTTC; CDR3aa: CASSLAVWNEQFF
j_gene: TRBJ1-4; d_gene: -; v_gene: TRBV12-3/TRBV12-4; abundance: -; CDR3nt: TGTGCCAGCAGTTTAACCCCTCACCCTAATGAAAAACTGTTTTTT; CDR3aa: CASSLTPHPNEKLFF
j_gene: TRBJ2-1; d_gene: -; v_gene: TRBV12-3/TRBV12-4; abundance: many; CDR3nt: TGTGCCAGCAGTTTCTTTCCGGTTAGCACCTACAATGAGCAGTTCTTC; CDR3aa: CASSFFPVSTYNEQFF
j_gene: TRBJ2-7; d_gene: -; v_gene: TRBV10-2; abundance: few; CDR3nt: TGCGCCAGCAGTGAGAGAGGGGCGGCCTATTCCTACGAGCAGTACTTC; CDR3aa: CASSERGAAYSYEQYF
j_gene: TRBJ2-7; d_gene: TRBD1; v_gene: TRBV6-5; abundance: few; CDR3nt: TGTGCCAGCAGTAGCACCCGACAGGGTGTAGGCGAGCAGTACTTC; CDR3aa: CASSSTRQGVGEQYF
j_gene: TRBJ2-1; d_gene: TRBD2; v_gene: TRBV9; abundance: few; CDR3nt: TGTGCCAGCAGCTCAGTGACTAGCGGGCCTTACAATGAGCAGTTCTTC; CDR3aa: CASSSVTSGPYNEQFF
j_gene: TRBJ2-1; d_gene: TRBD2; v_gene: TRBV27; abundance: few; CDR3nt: TGTGCCAGCGTTCAGCGGGGGGACAATGAGCAGTTCTTC; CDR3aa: CASVQRGDNEQFF
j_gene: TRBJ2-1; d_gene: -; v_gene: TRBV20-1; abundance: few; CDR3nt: TGCAGTGCTAGAGATATCGTAGGACCACCTGTGGATGAGCAGTTCTTC; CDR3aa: CSARDIVGPPVDEQFF
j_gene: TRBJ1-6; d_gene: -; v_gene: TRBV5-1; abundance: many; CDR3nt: TGCGCCAGCAGCTTCGGGGGTTGGTCCGGTAATTCACCCCTCCACTTT; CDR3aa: CASSFGGWSGNSPLHF
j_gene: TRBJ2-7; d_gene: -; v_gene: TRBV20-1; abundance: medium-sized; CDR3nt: TGCAGTGCTAGCTACCTGCGGGGAAGCTACGAGCAGTACTTC; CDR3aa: CSASYLRGSYEQYF
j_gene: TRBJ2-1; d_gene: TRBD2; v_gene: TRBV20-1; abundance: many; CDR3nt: TGCAGTGCGCGACTAGCGATCTACAATGAGCAGTTCTTC; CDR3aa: CSARLAIYNEQFF
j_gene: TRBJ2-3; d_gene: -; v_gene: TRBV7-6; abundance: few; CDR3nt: TGTGCCAGCAGCCCGGGACTCACCTTTAGCACAGATACGCAGTATTTT; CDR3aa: CASSPGLTFSTDTQYF
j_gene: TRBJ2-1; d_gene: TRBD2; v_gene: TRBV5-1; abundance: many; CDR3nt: TGCGCCAGCAGCTGGACGGGAGGGAGGAATGAGCAGTTCTTC; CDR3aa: CASSWTGGRNEQFF
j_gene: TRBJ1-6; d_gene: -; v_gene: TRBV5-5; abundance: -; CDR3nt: TGTGCCAGCAGCAAGGACTTGGTTGGGTCACCCCTCCACTTT; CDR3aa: CASSKDLVGSPLHF
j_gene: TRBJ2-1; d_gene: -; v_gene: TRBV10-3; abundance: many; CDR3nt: TGTGCCATCAGTAACGGAATGAGCTCCTACAATGAGCAGTTCTTC; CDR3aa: CAISNGMSSYNEQFF
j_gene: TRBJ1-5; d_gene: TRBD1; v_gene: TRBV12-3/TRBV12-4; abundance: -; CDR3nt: TGTGCCAGCAGGCCGGACAGGTGGACTCAGCCCCAGCATTTT; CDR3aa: CASRPDRWTQPQHF
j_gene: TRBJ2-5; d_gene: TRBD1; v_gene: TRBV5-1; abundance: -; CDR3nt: TGCGCCAGCAGCTTCCGACAGGGTCGTTTCGAGACCCAGTACTTC; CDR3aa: CASSFRQGRFETQYF
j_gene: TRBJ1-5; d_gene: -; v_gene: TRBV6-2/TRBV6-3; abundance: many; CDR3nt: TGTGCCAGCAGTTATAGGAGACAGTCTAATCAGCCCCAGCATTTT; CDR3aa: CASSYRRQSNQPQHF
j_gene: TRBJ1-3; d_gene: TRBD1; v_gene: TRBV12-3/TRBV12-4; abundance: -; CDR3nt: TGTACCAGCTGCCTCTCAGGGGGCCGGGTTGCTGGAAACACCATATATTTT; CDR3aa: CTSCLSGGRVAGNTIYF
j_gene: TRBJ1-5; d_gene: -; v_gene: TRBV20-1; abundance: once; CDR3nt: TGCAGTGCTAGGGCTGCAGGACAGATCAATCAGCCCCAGCATTTT; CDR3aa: CSARAAGQINQPQHF
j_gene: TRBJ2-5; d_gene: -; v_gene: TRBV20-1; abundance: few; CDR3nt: TGCAGTGCTAGATTACGGGGAAACCAAGAGACCCAGTACTTC; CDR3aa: CSARLRGNQETQYF
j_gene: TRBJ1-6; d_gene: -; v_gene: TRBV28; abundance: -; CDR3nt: TGTGCCAAAATCTCGGGGAGAAATTCACCCCTCCACTTT; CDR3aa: CAKISGRNSPLHF
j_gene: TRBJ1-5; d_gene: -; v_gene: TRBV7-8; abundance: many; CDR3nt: TGTGCCAGCAGCTTAGCTAGGGGAGGAGGAGGGCCCCAGCATTTT; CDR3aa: CASSLARGGGGPQHF
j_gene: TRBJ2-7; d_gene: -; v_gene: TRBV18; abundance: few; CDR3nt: TGTGCCAGCTCACCGATTGGATGGAACGAGCAGTACTTC; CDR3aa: CASSPIGWNEQYF
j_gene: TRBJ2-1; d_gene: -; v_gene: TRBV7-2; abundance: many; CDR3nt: TGTGCCAGCAGCTTAGGTCGCCACAATGAGCAGTTCTTC; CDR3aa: CASSLGRHNEQFF
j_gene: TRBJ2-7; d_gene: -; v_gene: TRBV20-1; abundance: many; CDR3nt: TGCAGTGCTAGTTCTCACACCTCCTACGAGCAGTACTTC; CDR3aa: CSASSHTSYEQYF
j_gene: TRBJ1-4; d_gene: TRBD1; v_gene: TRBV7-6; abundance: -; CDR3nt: TGTGCCAGCAGCTTAGGGACCGGGACAGGGGCTGAAAAACTGTTTTTT; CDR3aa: CASSLGTGTGAEKLFF
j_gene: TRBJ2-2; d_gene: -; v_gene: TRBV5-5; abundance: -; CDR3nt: TGTGCCAGCTCCTTTAGGCGTCAGCTTAACACCGGGGAGCTGTTTTTT; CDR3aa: CASSFRRQLNTGELFF
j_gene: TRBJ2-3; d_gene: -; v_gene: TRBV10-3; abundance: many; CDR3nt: TGTGCCATCAGTTTGGGGGGTGGCACAGATACGCAGTATTTT; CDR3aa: CAISLGGGTDTQYF
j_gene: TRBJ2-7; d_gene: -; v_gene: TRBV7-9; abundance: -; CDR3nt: TGTGCCAGCAGCATTCGTCAGGGATCAGGGGAGCAGTACTTC; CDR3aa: CASSIRQGSGEQYF
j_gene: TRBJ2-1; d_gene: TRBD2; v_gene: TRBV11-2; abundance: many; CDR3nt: TGTGCCAGCAGCCACCGGACTAGCGGGAGCTATGAGCAGTTCTTC; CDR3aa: CASSHRTSGSYEQFF
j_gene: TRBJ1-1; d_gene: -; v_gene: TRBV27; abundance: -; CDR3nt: TGTGCCAGCAGTTTATTAGGGCGGAACACTGAAGCTTTCTTT; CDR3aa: CASSLLGRNTEAFF
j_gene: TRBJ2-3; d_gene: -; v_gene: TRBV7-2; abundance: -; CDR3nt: TGTGCCAGCAGCTCCTACAGTAGGGCGCAGTATTTT; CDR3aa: CASSSYSRAQYF
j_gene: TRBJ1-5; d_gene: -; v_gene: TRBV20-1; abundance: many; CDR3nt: TGCAGTTCGCAGCCAGGAAATCAGCCCCAGCATTTT; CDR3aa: CSSQPGNQPQHF
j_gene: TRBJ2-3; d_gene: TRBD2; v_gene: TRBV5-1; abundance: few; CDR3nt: TGCGCCAGCAGCTTGGTTGCGGGAGTGGGGATGGATACGCAGTATTTT; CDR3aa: CASSLVAGVGMDTQYF
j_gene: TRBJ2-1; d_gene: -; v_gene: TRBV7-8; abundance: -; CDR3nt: TGTGCCAGCAGCCTCGCGAGGGAGCAGTTCTTC; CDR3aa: CASSLAREQFF
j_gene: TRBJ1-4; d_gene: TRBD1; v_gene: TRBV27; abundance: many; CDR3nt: TGTGCCAGCAGTTTGACAGGGGATGAAAAACTGTTTTTT; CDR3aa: CASSLTGDEKLFF
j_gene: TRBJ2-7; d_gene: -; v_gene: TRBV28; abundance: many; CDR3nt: TGTGCCAGCAGTTCTAGGGTCTACGAGCAGTACTTC; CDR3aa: CASSSRVYEQYF